This T cell receptor (beta chain) was sequenced for a study of T cells in tuberculosis. Overall study context: CD1B tetramers identified T cells specific for mycobacterial lipid GMM.

Sequencing of TCR-alpha and TCR-beta chains was unpaired. Data came from immunoSEQ multiplex PCR; TCRdb stores just in-frame clones and leaves some out. The sample holds approximately 58,000 clones, around 90% seen once. Germline V gives CDR1 MGHRA, CDR2 YSYEKL. The CDR3 has 15 amino acids. Trimming took 4 bases from V and 2 from J, leaving 12 bases between them. Thawed, overnight-rested PBMC were stained with GMM-loaded CD1B tetramer, viability dye and anti-CD3, then sorted. The lipid loaded on the CD1B tetramers was C32 glucose monomycolate from Rhodococcus equi. PBMC for tetramer sorting were first depleted of CD14-expressing monocytes. Tetramer-negative cells, around 92,000 per donor, were also sorted.

The V and J genes are TRBV4-1 and TRBJ1-3; no reliable D call. The sequence was obtained from an adult woman with latent tuberculosis. The specimen sequenced was CD1b-GMM tetramer-negative cells sorted from PBMCs. The DNA for the CDR3 is TGCGCCAGCAGCCCTGTTAGCGGCGCTGGAAACACCATATATTTT. Protein product: CASSPVSGAGNTIYF.